The next 21 T cell receptor beta chains were all read from a single sample in a study of response to subunit inactivated influenza vaccine. TCRdb redid the calling of the RT-PCR reads with MiXCR, one entry per CDR3 protein. There are about 500,000 distinct CDR3 sequences in the sample; 16% occur only once, and 3% lies in the top ten. The sample was CD4+ T cells sorted from PBMCs, taken 23 months after vaccination. These TCRs come from a man between 50 and 70 years old who received an inactivated influenza vaccine.

A few counts support this clonotype. Written as DNA, the CDR3 is TGTGCCAGCAGTTCCGGACAGGGGGCGGTCACAGATACGCAGTATTTT. Amino acids: CASSSGQGAVTDTQYF. V is TRBV12-3 or TRBV12-4 and J is TRBJ2-3, with 11 bases fitting TRBD1. The trim removed 4 bases at V and 2 bases at J, leaving 5 bases unmatched. The CDR3 covers 16 residues.

This clonotype turned up a few times. The rearrangement uses TRBV7-8 and TRBJ1-4; D unresolved. This CDR3 contains 17 residues. Germline CDR1 SGHVS, CDR2 FQNEAQ. V lost 3 bases, J lost 0 bases, and 14 bases lay in between. The CDR3 region is CASSLARGLATNEKLFF. CDR3 nucleotides: TGTGCCAGCAGCTTGGCCCGCGGCTTAGCAACTAATGAAAAACTGTTTTTT.

This clonotype occurred many times. The V call is TRBV28, the J call TRBJ2-1, with TRBD1 matching over 9 bases. CDR1 and CDR2 (germline): MDHEN, SYDVKM. The J segment lost 9 bases and the V segment lost 1 base, leaving 4 bases of the junction unmatched. The CDR3 has 14 amino acids. The CDR3 DNA follows: TGTGCCAGCAGTTTATTGGACAGGGGAAGTGAGCAGTTCTTC. Translation: CASSLLDRGSEQFF.

This clonotype came up many times. The chain couples TRBV3-1 to TRBJ2-1; D possibly corresponds to TRBD2 (6 bases). Trimming shortened V by 1 base and J by 14 bases, and 12 bases separated the two germline ends. This CDR3 region has 12 residues. CDR1 LGHDT and CDR2 YNNKEL come from the germline V gene (reference sequence). CDR3 nucleotide sequence: TGTGCCAGCAGCCAAGGGCGGGACTTGGAGTTCTTC. It yields the protein CASSQGRDLEFF.

The chain joins TRBV15 to TRBJ2-5; D gene uncertain. The CDR3 consists of 14 residues. Trimming shortened V by 0 bases and J by 2 bases, and 7 bases separated the two germline ends. Germline V CDR1 and CDR2: LNHNV, YYDKDF (reference sequence). DNA for the CDR3: TGTGCCACCAGCAGAGATAAGATACAAGAGACCCAGTACTTC. Translated: CATSRDKIQETQYF. Full variable domain (rest looked up from reference TRBV15 and TRBJ2-5): DAMVIQNPRYQVTQFGKPVTLSCSQTLNHNVMYWYQQKSSQAPKLLFHYYDKDFNNEADTPDNFQSRRPNTSFCFLDIRSPGLGDTAMYLCATSRDKIQETQYFGPGTRLLVL.

This clonotype was counted many times. The chain is built from TRBV7-9 and TRBJ1-4; D might be TRBD1 (6 bases). This CDR3 is built from 15 residues. The germline V gene has CDR1 SEHNR and CDR2 FQNEAQ (reference sequence). The V end lost 5 bases, the J end lost 3 bases, and 13 bases lay between the germline ends. The CDR3 region has the DNA TGTGCCAGCAGCCTAAGACAGGTTGCTAATGAAAAACTGTTTTTT. Its protein product is CASSLRQVANEKLFF.

This chain joins TRBV2 and TRBJ1-6, with no clear D. CDR1 SNHLY and CDR2 FYNNEI come from the germline V gene. This CDR3 region has 15 residues. V lost 3 bases and J lost 7, with 13 bases in between. For the CDR3, the DNA is TGTGCCAGCAGTGACAAGGACTTACGGAATTCACCCCTCCACTTT. It yields the protein CASSDKDLRNSPLHF.

The chain joins TRBV7-3 to TRBJ2-5; 12 bases are shared with TRBD2. Germline V gene lookup returns CDR1 SGHTA and CDR2 FQGTGA. Trimming cost V 1 base and J 3 bases; bases outside gene matches: 15. The length of the CDR3 is 20 residues. Here the CDR3 DNA reads TGTGCCAGCAGCTTAAAAGGCACTAGCGGGAGGTCGACCGTAAAAGAGACCCAGTACTTC. This gives the protein CASSLKGTSGRSTVKETQYF.

The rearrangement links TRBV20-1 to TRBJ1-2; 9 nucleotides align to TRBD1. J was trimmed by 5 bases and V by 2 bases; bases with no gene match: 3. Germline V gene lookup returns CDR1 DFQATT and CDR2 SNEGSKA (reference sequence). The CDR3 loop spans 13 amino acids. The DNA for the CDR3 is TGCAGTGCTAGATCCGGGACAGGGTATGGCTACACCTTC. This sequence encodes CSARSGTGYGYTF.

This chain connects TRBV24-1 to TRBJ2-2; 13 bases agree with TRBD2. Germline V gives CDR1 KGHDR, CDR2 SFDVKD. This CDR3 has 17 residues. The junction had 7 bases not matched to a gene; V was cut back by 9 bases and J by 1 base. This chain's CDR3 is CATGRTSGGLNTGELFF. In DNA, the CDR3 is TGTGCCACCGGCCGGACTAGCGGGGGCCTGAACACCGGGGAGCTGTTTTTT.

The chain carries TRBV15 and TRBJ2-7, with 8 bases matching TRBD2. The CDR3 has 15 amino acids. V was clipped by 0 bases and J by 6 bases; unmatched bases: 7. Germline V gene data show CDR1 as LNHNV and CDR2 as YYDKDF (reference sequence). The CDR3 nucleotides read TGTGCCACCAGCAGAGATGGCGGGAGGCGGGGCGAGCAGTACTTC. Translating gives CATSRDGGRRGEQYF.

The genes are TRBV28 and TRBJ2-3; D is possibly TRBD2 (5 bases). V was clipped by 4 bases and J by 1 base, with 15 bases between them. CDR3 size: 16 residues. Germline CDR1 is MDHEN and CDR2 is SYDVKM. CDR3 nucleotides: TGTGCCAGCAGTTCCCCAAGCGGAGCACGCACAGATACGCAGTATTTT. Translation gives CASSSPSGARTDTQYF.

The CDR3 region is CSAHKPGNSNQPQHF. The CDR3 region has the DNA TGCAGTGCTCACAAGCCCGGAAATAGCAATCAGCCCCAGCATTTT. The chain couples TRBV20-1 to TRBJ1-5, with D unclear. The CDR3 spans 15 residues. The V end lost 5 bases, the J end lost 0 bases, and 14 bases lay between the germline ends. Germline V lookup: CDR1 DFQATT, CDR2 SNEGSKA (reference sequence).

The chain combines TRBV19 with TRBJ2-3; TRBD1 agrees at 9 bases. Germline values: CDR1 LNHDA, CDR2 SQIVND (reference sequence). Trimming cost V 1 base and J 4 bases; bases outside gene matches: 3. The length of the CDR3 is 15 residues. CDR3 nucleotides: TGTGCCAGTAGTATAGGTAACAGGGGGCCAGATACGCAGTATTTT. Its protein product is CASSIGNRGPDTQYF. The full variable domain, its missing parts supplied by reference TRBV19 and TRBJ2-3, is DGGITQSPKYLFRKEGQNVTLSCEQNLNHDAMYWYRQDPGQGLRLIYYSQIVNDFQKGDIAEGYSVSREKKESFPLTVTSAQKNPTAFYLCASSIGNRGPDTQYFGPGTRLTVL.

Only a few counts were recorded for this clonotype. The chain links TRBV12-3 or TRBV12-4 to TRBJ1-5; no firm D call. V gave up 1 base and J gave up 2 bases, with 6 bases separating them. This CDR3 region has 14 residues. The CDR3 region is CASSLGMGNQPQHF. CDR3 coding DNA: TGTGCCAGCAGTTTAGGGATGGGCAATCAGCCCCAGCATTTT.

The chain links TRBV29-1 to TRBJ2-1, with 7 bases fitting TRBD2. V lost 7 bases and J lost 1; bases outside the gene matches: 7. CDR3 length equals 14 residues. The germline CDR1 and CDR2 sequences are SQVTM and ANQGSEA. CDR3 DNA: TGCAGCGGGAGGGCGGGAGTTTCCTACAATGAGCAGTTCTTC. This encodes CSGRAGVSYNEQFF.

This clonotype was seen a handful of times. The gene calls are TRBV20-1 and TRBJ2-1, with 9 bases lining up with TRBD2. The CDR3 covers 16 residues. The ends lost 3 bases at V and 0 bases at J; junction bases unmatched: 6. Germline V lookup: CDR1 DFQATT, CDR2 SNEGSKA (reference sequence). In nucleotides, the CDR3 is TGCAGTGCTAGGACTAGCGGAGCGAGCTCCTACAATGAGCAGTTCTTC. Encoded protein: CSARTSGASSYNEQFF.

This clonotype showed up just a few times. The V gene is TRBV20-1, the J gene TRBJ2-1, with 10 bases matching TRBD1. The germline V gene has CDR1 DFQATT and CDR2 SNEGSKA (reference sequence). V dropped 4 bases and J dropped 4; count of bases not matched to a gene: 4. There are 14 residues in the CDR3. The CDR3 loop reads CSAIDRGQYNEQFF. CDR3 DNA sequence: TGCAGTGCTATCGACAGGGGGCAATACAATGAGCAGTTCTTC.

This chain uses TRBV12-3 or TRBV12-4 with TRBJ1-4; D remains ambiguous. Trimming cost V 5 bases and J 8 bases, with 15 bases left between them. The CDR3 spans 14 residues. The CDR3 protein is CASSPGRAREKLFF. DNA for the CDR3: TGTGCCAGCAGTCCCGGTAGGGCGAGAGAAAAACTGTTTTTT.

The V and J genes are TRBV5-1 and TRBJ2-1; TRBD1 matches 9 bases. Trimming removed 0 bases from V and 4 bases from J; junction bases left unmatched: 5. The germline V gene encodes CDR1 SGHRS and CDR2 YFSETQ. There are 16 residues in the CDR3. The chain's CDR3 is CASSLGPGTGYNEQFF. The CDR3 bases are TGCGCCAGCAGCTTGGGCCCCGGGACAGGGTACAATGAGCAGTTCTTC. Variable domain in full (rest from reference TRBV5-1 and TRBJ2-1): KAGVTQTPRYLIKTRGQQVTLSCSPISGHRSVSWYQQTPGQGLQFLFEYFSETQRNKGNFPGRFSGRQFSNSRSEMNVSTLELGDSALYLCASSLGPGTGYNEQFFGPGTRLTVL.

The rearrangement joins TRBV12-3 or TRBV12-4 to TRBJ1-2; D remains ambiguous. This CDR3 has 13 residues. V dropped 6 bases and J dropped 0 bases, with 8 bases sitting between them. The CDR3 sequence: CASRGIANYGYTF. The DNA for the CDR3 is TGTGCCAGCAGGGGGATAGCTAACTATGGCTACACCTTC.